This T cell receptor (beta chain) comes out of a study of human T cells and chemical hapten exposure. At the level of the study: Recorded diagnoses among the mostly female patients were alopecia areata, totalis or universalis.

This clonotype was recorded at least ten times. What it binds is unknown. The time point here: patch test 1, 2 weeks after DPC sensitization. Regarding treatment: therapeutic diphenylcyclopropenone sensitization with weekly scalp DPC. RNA extraction used unfractionated whole blood as the source of total RNA. As the library was built, unique molecular identifiers were attached to individual cDNA molecules. TCRdb ran MiXCR on the RACE reads and lists one entry per CDR3 protein. The sample carries tens of thousands of distinct CDR3 sequences, over 8.5% recorded once. Findings of the study overall: DPC sensitization left the count of TCRs above 1 in 1000 unchanged.

The V gene lost 3 bases and the J gene lost 0 bases, with 12 bases spanning the gap. The CDR3 length is 15 residues. Germline V lookup: CDR1 ENHRY, CDR2 SYGVKD. The source was whole blood, collected in connection with sensitization to the hapten diphenylcyclopropenone (DPC). The chain has TRBV10-3 and TRBJ2-7; D not resolved. This sequence originates from a woman between 50 and 59 years old with alopecia areata. Some clones in this sample may be carry-over from other donors' samples. The CDR3 spells CAISERTASSYEQYF. The CDR3 DNA reads TGTGCCATCAGTGAAAGGACCGCGAGCTCCTACGAGCAGTACTTC.